This TCR beta chain was recovered during a study of T cells in Graves' hyperthyroidism and ophthalmopathy. RNA transcripts were the template for amplifying TCR beta CDR3 regions. The study used the HTBI primer set for a first-round RT-PCR of the TCR CDR3. MiXCR, applied by TCRdb to the multiplex PCR reads, yields one record per CDR3 protein. The table records a few hundred thousand distinct CDR3 sequences, approximately 44% of them present only once. In germline, CDR1 is SNHLY, CDR2 FYNNEI. V was clipped by 5 bases and J by 5 bases, with 18 bases between them. The CDR3 has 16 amino acids. This clonotype was seen ten or more times.

The chain links TRBV2 to TRBJ2-2; D perhaps matches TRBD2 (6 bases). This clonotype was sampled from a woman aged 18-29 years with Graves' hyperthyroidism. Sequencing was done on a sample of peripheral blood or thyroid tissue (not recorded which). CDR3 DNA: TGTGCCAGCAGTCGACGAGCCGGGGGAACAACCGGGGAGCTGTTTTTT. Its protein is CASSRRAGGTTGELFF.